This TCR beta chain was retrieved from a study of vaccination effects on CD4 cells after COVID-19. Study-level background: Before sequencing took place, the ViraFEST assay used viral peptide pools to expand antigen-specific CD4+ T cells. Study-wide points: Early timepoints after infection were absent, and convalescent patients were few in the study.

A word on this clone: Its specificity is unknown.

Subsequent to roughly 9 days of culture, CD4+ T cells were isolated. The participants, recipients of two vaccine doses, got either BNT162b2 or mRNA-1273. Recipients of the vaccine had no prior SARS-CoV-2 infection and negative nucleocapsid antibodies. Here immunoSEQ multiplex PCR was the method, and the copy in TCRdb shows in-frame clones only, minus some. The profile shows tens of thousands of clones, roughly 80% of them singletons. Looked up from germline, CDR1 is LNHDA and CDR2 is SQIVND (reference sequence). The ends were cut back, 5 bases at V and 1 base at J, with 6 bases in the middle. This CDR3 region has 13 residues.

This specimen consisted of CD4+ T cells from PBMCs cultured without peptide, obtained after COVID-19 vaccination. This chain uses TRBV19 with TRBJ2-1; D gene ambiguous. The clonotype originates from a human donor who received a COVID-19 vaccine. Written as DNA, the CDR3 is TGTGCCAGTAGTTCCAGGTCCTACAATGAGCAGTTCTTC. This encodes CASSSRSYNEQFF.